Each of the 15 T cell receptor beta chains below was sequenced from the same sample in a study of shared clonotypes between healthy human individuals. Some clones are missing from TCRdb's copy, which holds only in-frame ones; the method was immunoSEQ multiplex PCR. The sample lists 950,000 to 1,100,000 clones; 70% to 80% were seen once. Sequences were obtained from memory CD4+ T cells from PBMCs. Documented subset: CD45RA-negative fraction. These receptor sequences come from a man between 18 and 35 years old in good health. Some clones in this sample may be carry-over from other donors' samples.

This sequence joins TRBV9 and TRBJ2-7; TRBD1 matches 10 bases. The germline CDR1 and CDR2 sequences are SGDLS and YYNGEE. The V segment lost 4 bases and the J segment 0 bases; nucleotides outside the gene matches: 4. The CDR3 spans 15 residues. CDR3 sequence: CASSRGDRGSYEQYF. CDR3 bases: TGTGCCAGCAGCCGGGGGGACAGGGGCTCCTACGAGCAGTACTTC. Combining the CDR3 with reference TRBV9 and TRBJ2-7 gives the whole variable domain DSGVTQTPKHLITATGQRVTLRCSPRSGDLSVYWYQQSLDQGLQFLIQYYNGEERAKGNILERFSAQQFPDLHSELNLSSLELGDSALYFCASSRGDRGSYEQYFGPGTRLTVT.

Only a few counts were recorded for this clone. V gene TRBV11-2 combines with J gene TRBJ1-5; D gene uncertain. The germline V gene has CDR1 SGHAT and CDR2 FQNNGV. Trimming cost V 0 bases and J 6 bases, with 9 bases left between them. The CDR3 is 14 residues long. As DNA, the CDR3 is TGTGCCAGCAGCTTAGATGGTTCCTTTCAGCCCCAGCATTTT. It is translated as CASSLDGSFQPQHF.

This clone was seen only once. The chain is built from TRBV30 and TRBJ2-1; the match to TRBD2 covers 7 bases. Germline-derived CDR1 and CDR2 are GTSNPN and SVGIG (reference sequence). Losses at the gene ends were 3 bases for V and 10 bases for J; bases not matched to a gene: 3. This CDR3 is 11 amino acids long. DNA of the CDR3: TGTGCCTGGAGCCCACTAGCGGAGCAGTTCTTC. Translating it yields CAWSPLAEQFF.

The chain joins TRBV5-4 to TRBJ2-7; 10 bases are shared with TRBD2. The J segment lost 7 bases and the V segment lost 4 bases, leaving 17 bases of the junction unmatched. The CDR3 consists of 17 residues. From germline, CDR1 is SGHNT and CDR2 YYREEE (reference sequence). The chain's CDR3 is CASSRPKISGRAQEQYF. The CDR3 DNA reads TGTGCCAGCAGCCGACCCAAAATAAGCGGGAGGGCCCAAGAGCAGTACTTC.

This clone was seen many times. This sequence joins TRBV2 and TRBJ1-2; 9 nucleotides match TRBD1. The CDR3 contains 15 residues. V lost 7 bases to trimming and J lost 0 bases; unmatched junction nucleotides: 6. Germline CDR1 is SNHLY and CDR2 is FYNNEI. The chain's CDR3 is CASTTRTGANYGYTF. CDR3 coding DNA: TGTGCCAGCACCACAAGGACAGGGGCTAACTATGGCTACACCTTC.

This chain links TRBV18 with TRBJ1-1; D is unresolved. The germline V gene has CDR1 KGHSH and CDR2 LQKENI. Trimming left V 8 bases short and J 2 bases short, with 9 bases between. This CDR3 is built from 12 residues. CDR3 protein: CASTDGNTEAFF. DNA of the CDR3: TGTGCCAGCACCGATGGAAACACTGAAGCTTTCTTT.

CDR3 loop: CASSLSGQGNQPQHF. The CDR3 DNA reads as TGTGCCAGCAGCTTATCAGGCCAGGGGAATCAGCCCCAGCATTTT. The rearrangement uses TRBV7-9 and TRBJ1-5, with D possibly TRBD1 on 6 matching bases. CDR3 length equals 15 residues. Trimming took off 2 bases at V and 4 bases at J, with 12 bases between the two ends. CDR1 SEHNR and CDR2 FQNEAQ come from the germline V gene (reference sequence).

The genes are TRBV28 and TRBJ2-5; D is uncertain. The V end was cut by 4 bases, the J end by 5 bases, with 11 bases between. CDR1 is MDHEN, CDR2 SYDVKM, per germline. The CDR3 has 13 residues. The CDR3, as DNA: TGTGCCAGCAGTTATTTAAATCCGGAGACCCAGTACTTC. As protein: CASSYLNPETQYF.

The gene calls are TRBV11-3 and TRBJ2-7, with 7 bases identical to TRBD1. V lost 2 bases to trimming and J lost 6 bases; unmatched junction nucleotides: 7. Germline V gives CDR1 SGHNT, CDR2 YENEEA. The CDR3 sequence is 14 residues long. CDR3 sequence reads: CASSLSTGSVEQYF. CDR3 DNA: TGTGCCAGCAGCTTATCGACAGGGTCCGTCGAGCAGTACTTC. Drawing the rest from reference TRBV11-3 and TRBJ2-7, the complete variable domain is EAGVVQSPRYKIIEKKQPVAFWCNPISGHNTLYWYLQNLGQGPELLIRYENEEAVDDSQLPKDRFSAERLKGVDSTLKIQPAELGDSAVYLCASSLSTGSVEQYFGPGTRLTVT.

This clone occurred many times. The chain uses TRBV15 and TRBJ1-1; no clear D. Germline V gene sequence: CDR1 LNHNV, CDR2 YYDKDF (reference sequence). V was cut by 1 base and J by 1 base, with 4 bases left in between. The CDR3 length is 13 residues. This CDR3 reads CATSRAENTEAFF. As DNA, the CDR3 is TGTGCCACCAGCAGAGCAGAGAACACTGAAGCTTTCTTT. The whole variable domain, filled in from reference TRBV15 and TRBJ1-1, reads DAMVIQNPRYQVTQFGKPVTLSCSQTLNHNVMYWYQQKSSQAPKLLFHYYDKDFNNEADTPDNFQSRRPNTSFCFLDIRSPGLGDTAMYLCATSRAENTEAFFGQGTRLTVV.

The V call is TRBV19, the J call TRBJ2-7, with D perhaps TRBD2 (5 bases). The CDR3 extends over 15 amino acids. In germline, CDR1 is LNHDA, CDR2 SQIVND (reference sequence). Deletions cut 1 base from V and 3 bases from J, with 13 bases between. The CDR3 sequence is CASSIGPAGSYEQYF. The CDR3 bases are TGTGCCAGTAGTATAGGCCCCGCTGGGAGCTACGAGCAGTACTTC.

The chain uses TRBV10-3 and TRBJ2-5; a weak D match, TRBD2 (7 bases). Trimming pared 4 bases from V and 1 base from J, leaving 10 bases between. The germline gives CDR1 ENHRY, CDR2 SYGVKD. The CDR3 runs to 14 residues. CDR3 DNA: TGTGCCATCAGTGGTGCGGGGGCCCAAGAGACCCAGTACTTC. Translating it yields CAISGAGAQETQYF.

The rearrangement uses TRBV29-1 and TRBJ2-3; TRBD2 matches 8 bases. The CDR3 extends over 14 amino acids. Per germline, CDR1 SQVTM and CDR2 ANQGSEA. J gave up 6 bases and V 7 bases, and 12 bases lay outside the gene matches. CDR3 nucleotide sequence: TGCAGCGCCTATAGCGGGAAGGGCTGGGATACGCAGTATTTT. Protein: CSAYSGKGWDTQYF.

This chain joins TRBV28 and TRBJ1-2; D unresolved. Germline loops: CDR1 MDHEN, CDR2 SYDVKM. V shed 5 bases and J shed 12 bases, with 13 bases lying between them. This CDR3 has 11 residues. The CDR3 bases are TGTGCCAGCAGTGAAAGGAACCCCCACACCTTC. It yields the protein CASSERNPHTF.

The gene calls are TRBV4-2 and TRBJ2-7; tentative D call: TRBD2 (5 bases). Germline values: CDR1 LGHNA, CDR2 YNFKEQ. The CDR3 has 13 amino acids. Trimming took off 0 bases at V and 5 bases at J, with 8 bases between the two ends. CDR3 sequence: CASSQDPGDEQYF. CDR3 nucleotide sequence: TGTGCCAGCAGCCAAGATCCCGGGGACGAGCAGTACTTC.